The 20 T cell receptor beta chains presented below share a single source sample, sequenced in a study of cytomegalovirus exposure and HLA in healthy donors (dated by TCRdb to about 2017). Libraries were made using the immunoSEQ multiplex PCR assay. The multiplex PCR relied on a mix of 60 forward primers for TCR Vbeta segments and 13 reverse primers for TCR Jbeta segments. This is the immuneACCESS table as TCRdb keeps it, with only in-frame sequences that have V and J called. A part of the clones is gone; compared with another copy, unresolved V genes explain less than half, and the rest is unexplained. The table held for this sample gives approximately 37,000 clones. Together, the top ten hold over 3.5% of the sample. The sample consisted of PBMCs. Source of these receptors: a male donor in good health and CMV-seronegative.

This chain connects TRBV6-5 to TRBJ2-1; TRBD2 is a possible D gene (6 bases). CDR1 MNHEY and CDR2 SVGAGI come from the germline V gene. The CDR3 spans 12 residues. V was trimmed by 5 bases and J by 12 bases, leaving 14 bases between them. CDR3 sequence reads: CASSTELGGQFF. CDR3 DNA: TGTGCCAGCAGTACCGAACTGGGGGGGCAGTTCTTC.

This chain connects TRBV11-1 to TRBJ1-2, with D perhaps TRBD1 (5 bases). The CDR3 spans 14 residues. Germline assignment: CDR1 SGHAT and CDR2 FQDESV (reference sequence). V dropped 1 base and J dropped 4 bases, with 10 bases sitting between them. CDR3 in amino acids: CASSLGQRSYGYTF. For the CDR3, the DNA is TGTGCCAGCAGCTTAGGACAGAGATCCTATGGCTACACCTTC.

The V gene is TRBV29-1, the J gene TRBJ1-3, with D possibly being TRBD1 (6 bases). V was clipped by 8 bases and J by 0 bases, with 11 bases between them. The CDR3 is 13 amino acids. The V gene's germline CDR1 is SQVTM and CDR2 ANQGSEA. Here the CDR3 reads CSFGQSSGNTIYF. CDR3 sequence (DNA): TGCAGCTTTGGACAGAGCTCTGGAAACACCATATATTTT.

The rearrangement uses TRBV6-5 and TRBJ1-1, with unresolved D. Per the germline V gene, CDR1 is MNHEY and CDR2 is SVGAGI. The CDR3 has 14 amino acids. V shed 7 bases and J shed 0 bases, with 12 bases lying between them. The CDR3 DNA is TGTGCCAGCACCAAGGCGGCGATGAACACTGAAGCTTTCTTT. Residues: CASTKAAMNTEAFF.

The CDR3 DNA reads TGTGCCAGCAGCCCCTTCGGTCATAATTCACCCCTCCACTTT. It encodes CASSPFGHNSPLHF. The chain joins TRBV4-2 to TRBJ1-6; D gene uncertain. V was shortened by 4 bases and J by 5 bases, with 9 bases between the two germline ends. The CDR3 length is 14 residues. The germline CDR1 and CDR2 sequences are LGHNA and YNFKEQ.

The chain carries TRBV28 and TRBJ1-2; D is unclear. The germline V and J ends were trimmed by 4 bases and 4 bases, with 13 bases remaining between them. The V gene's germline CDR1 is MDHEN and CDR2 SYDVKM. This CDR3 contains 14 residues. CDR3 region: CASSSNHLAYGYTF. The CDR3 coding sequence is TGTGCCAGCAGTTCAAACCACCTAGCCTATGGCTACACCTTC.

The chain combines TRBV5-6 with TRBJ1-6; D gene unclear. The length of the CDR3 is 16 residues. CDR1 is SGHDT and CDR2 is YYEEEE in the germline V gene. V shed 1 base and J shed 7 bases, with 15 bases lying between them. In DNA form, the CDR3 reads TGTGCCAGCAGCTTGTATGCAGCCCGGAGGAATTCACCCCTCCACTTT. Its translation: CASSLYAARRNSPLHF.

The J gene is TRBJ1-1, the V gene TRBV5-1; the match to TRBD1 covers 7 bases. The ends lost 8 bases at V and 3 bases at J; junction bases unmatched: 10. Germline assignment: CDR1 SGHRS and CDR2 YFSETQ. The CDR3 contains 14 residues. This CDR3 reads CASSPAGTDTEAFF. The CDR3 DNA sequence: TGCGCCAGTTCGCCTGCCGGGACAGACACTGAAGCTTTCTTT. The full variable domain, with the rest looked up from reference TRBV5-1 and TRBJ1-1, is KAGVTQTPRYLIKTRGQQVTLSCSPISGHRSVSWYQQTPGQGLQFLFEYFSETQRNKGNFPGRFSGRQFSNSRSEMNVSTLELGDSALYLCASSPAGTDTEAFFGQGTRLTVV.

The V gene is TRBV10-3, the J gene TRBJ2-1, with D possibly matching TRBD1 (5 bases). CDR1 is ENHRY, CDR2 SYGVKD, per germline. The CDR3 contains 12 residues. V was shortened by 3 bases and J by 7 bases, with 7 bases between the two germline ends. The CDR3 DNA is TGTGCCATCAGTGAAAAGGGGAATGAGCAGTTCTTC. Protein product: CAISEKGNEQFF.

The chain links TRBV30 to TRBJ1-1, with D possibly TRBD1 on 6 matching bases. Germline assignment: CDR1 GTSNPN and CDR2 SVGIG (reference sequence). Trimming removed 0 bases at V and 4 bases at J, with 12 bases between. CDR3 length: 14 amino acids. CDR3 in amino acids: CAWSVGGAGTEAFF. The CDR3 DNA is TGTGCCTGGAGTGTTGGGGGGGCTGGCACTGAAGCTTTCTTT.

V is TRBV2 and J is TRBJ1-4, with 7 bases aligning to TRBD1. Germline V gives CDR1 SNHLY, CDR2 FYNNEI. V lost 6 bases to trimming and J lost 4 bases; unmatched junction nucleotides: 5. The CDR3 sequence is 14 residues long. CDR3 in amino acids: CASRATGDNEKLFF. In nucleotides, the CDR3 is TGTGCCAGCAGGGCTACAGGGGATAATGAAAAACTGTTTTTT.

The J gene is TRBJ1-1, the V gene TRBV7-9; perhaps TRBD1 as D (5 bases). This CDR3 spans 12 amino acids. V lost 5 bases and J lost 7, with 11 bases in between. From germline, CDR1 is SEHNR and CDR2 FQNEAQ (reference sequence). CDR3 sequence: CASSAGTVEAFF. The CDR3 region has the DNA TGTGCCAGCAGCGCGGGGACGGTTGAAGCTTTCTTT.

Comment on this clone: Other nucleotide sequences in the sample specify the same CDR3. The V gene is TRBV6-4, the J gene TRBJ1-1; D is uncertain. V lost 4 bases, J lost 1 base, and 7 bases lay in between. The CDR3 sequence is 13 residues long. Germline CDR1 is MRHNA and CDR2 is SNTAGT. CDR3 residues: CASSVRENTEAFF. The CDR3 region has the DNA TGTGCCAGCAGTGTGCGGGAGAACACTGAAGCTTTCTTT.

The J gene is TRBJ1-3, the V gene TRBV25-1; 7 bases are shared with TRBD1. This CDR3 comprises 13 residues. CDR1 is MGHDK, CDR2 SYGVNS, per germline. V shed 6 bases, J shed 4 bases, and the junction held 3 bases outside the gene matches. The CDR3 DNA reads TGTGCCAGCAGACAGGGGTCCGGAAACACCATATATTTT. Amino acid sequence: CASRQGSGNTIYF.

This rearrangement joins TRBV18 to TRBJ2-3, with 11 bases matching TRBD1. Germline V lookup: CDR1 KGHSH, CDR2 LQKENI. V was pared by 3 bases and J by 5 bases, with 4 bases of the junction left unmatched. CDR3 length equals 15 residues. CDR3 DNA sequence: TGTGCCAGCTCACCCGGACAGGGGGCGAGAGATACGCAGTATTTT. Residues: CASSPGQGARDTQYF.

The chain joins TRBV7-2 to TRBJ2-1; 9 bases agree with TRBD2. Trimming took 0 bases from V and 7 from J; bases not matched to a gene: 7. The CDR3 spans 16 residues. Germline values: CDR1 SGHTA, CDR2 FQGNSA. CDR3: CASSLASGGRRNEQFF. For the CDR3, the DNA is TGTGCCAGCAGCTTAGCTAGCGGGGGACGAAGGAATGAGCAGTTCTTC.

V is TRBV2 and J is TRBJ2-5, with D possibly being TRBD2 (6 bases). Judging by the DNA end, TRBJ2-7 fits better; the J call may be wrong. Germline-derived CDR1 and CDR2 are SNHLY and FYNNEI. The CDR3 is 13 amino acids. In DNA, the CDR3 is TGTGCCAGCAGGGCGGGACCCACCTACGAGCAGTACTTC. Its translation: CASRAGPTYEQYF.

The chain recombines TRBV19 with TRBJ1-5; possible D gene TRBD1, 6 bases. This CDR3 has 14 residues. CDR1 LNHDA and CDR2 SQIVND come from the germline V gene (reference sequence). V lost 7 bases, J lost 5 bases, and 15 bases lay in between. The CDR3 region is CASKDRFRDQPQHF. The CDR3 DNA sequence: TGTGCCAGTAAAGACAGGTTCCGCGATCAGCCCCAGCATTTT.

The chain carries TRBV6-6 and TRBJ1-5, with D uncertain. Trimming removed 6 bases at V and 0 bases at J, with 6 bases between. Germline V gene lookup returns CDR1 MNHNY and CDR2 SVGAGI (reference sequence). The CDR3 is 13 residues long. The CDR3 region has the DNA TGTGCCAGCAGGAGGGATAGCAATCAGCCCCAGCATTTT. Amino acid sequence: CASRRDSNQPQHF.

J is TRBJ2-3 and V is TRBV5-4, with TRBD2 matching over 11 bases. This CDR3 has 15 residues. Germline V lookup: CDR1 SGHNT, CDR2 YYREEE (reference sequence). The J segment lost 3 bases and the V segment lost 4 bases, leaving 4 bases of the junction unmatched. This CDR3 is CASSLGLAGTDTQYF. CDR3 nucleotide sequence: TGTGCCAGCAGCCTCGGACTAGCGGGTACAGATACGCAGTATTTT.